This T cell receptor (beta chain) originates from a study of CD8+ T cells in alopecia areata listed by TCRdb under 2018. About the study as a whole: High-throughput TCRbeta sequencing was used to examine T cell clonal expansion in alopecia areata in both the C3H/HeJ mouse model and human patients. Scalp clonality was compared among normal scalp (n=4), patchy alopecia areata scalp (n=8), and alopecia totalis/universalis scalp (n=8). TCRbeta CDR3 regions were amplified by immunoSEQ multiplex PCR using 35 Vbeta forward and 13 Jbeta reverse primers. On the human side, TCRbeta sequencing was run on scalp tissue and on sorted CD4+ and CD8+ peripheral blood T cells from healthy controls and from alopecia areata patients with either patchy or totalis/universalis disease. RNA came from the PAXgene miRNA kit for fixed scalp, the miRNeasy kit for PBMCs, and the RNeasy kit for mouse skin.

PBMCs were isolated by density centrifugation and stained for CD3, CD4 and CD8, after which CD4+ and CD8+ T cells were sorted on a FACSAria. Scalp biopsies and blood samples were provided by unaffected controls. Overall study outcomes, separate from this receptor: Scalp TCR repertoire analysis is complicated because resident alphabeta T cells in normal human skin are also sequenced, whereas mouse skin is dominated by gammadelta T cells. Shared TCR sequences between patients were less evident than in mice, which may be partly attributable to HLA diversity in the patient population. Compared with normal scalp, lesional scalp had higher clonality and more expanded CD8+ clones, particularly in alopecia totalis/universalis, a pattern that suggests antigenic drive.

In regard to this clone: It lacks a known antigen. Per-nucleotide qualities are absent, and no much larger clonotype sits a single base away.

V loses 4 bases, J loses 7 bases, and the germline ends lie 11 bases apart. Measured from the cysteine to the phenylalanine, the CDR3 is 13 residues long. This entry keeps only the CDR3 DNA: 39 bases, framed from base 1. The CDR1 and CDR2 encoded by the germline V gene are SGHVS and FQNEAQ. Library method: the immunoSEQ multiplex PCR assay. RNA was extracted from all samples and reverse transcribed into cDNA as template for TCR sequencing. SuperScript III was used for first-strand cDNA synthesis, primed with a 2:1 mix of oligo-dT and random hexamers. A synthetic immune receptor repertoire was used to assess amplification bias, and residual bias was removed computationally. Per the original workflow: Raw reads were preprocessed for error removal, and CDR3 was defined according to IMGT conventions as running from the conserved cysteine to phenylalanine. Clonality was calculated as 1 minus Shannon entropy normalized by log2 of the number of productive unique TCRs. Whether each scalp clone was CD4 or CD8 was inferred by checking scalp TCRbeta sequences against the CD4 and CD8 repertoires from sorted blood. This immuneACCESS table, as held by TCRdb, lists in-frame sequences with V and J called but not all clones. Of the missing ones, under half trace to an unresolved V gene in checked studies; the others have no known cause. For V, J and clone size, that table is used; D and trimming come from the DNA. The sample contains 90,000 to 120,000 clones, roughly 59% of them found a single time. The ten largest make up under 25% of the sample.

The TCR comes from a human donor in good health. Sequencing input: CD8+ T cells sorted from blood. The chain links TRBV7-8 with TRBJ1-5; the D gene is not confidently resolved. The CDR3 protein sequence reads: CASSSLGTQPQHF. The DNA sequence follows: TGTGCCAGCAGCTCCCTAGGCACGCAGCCCCAGCATTTT.